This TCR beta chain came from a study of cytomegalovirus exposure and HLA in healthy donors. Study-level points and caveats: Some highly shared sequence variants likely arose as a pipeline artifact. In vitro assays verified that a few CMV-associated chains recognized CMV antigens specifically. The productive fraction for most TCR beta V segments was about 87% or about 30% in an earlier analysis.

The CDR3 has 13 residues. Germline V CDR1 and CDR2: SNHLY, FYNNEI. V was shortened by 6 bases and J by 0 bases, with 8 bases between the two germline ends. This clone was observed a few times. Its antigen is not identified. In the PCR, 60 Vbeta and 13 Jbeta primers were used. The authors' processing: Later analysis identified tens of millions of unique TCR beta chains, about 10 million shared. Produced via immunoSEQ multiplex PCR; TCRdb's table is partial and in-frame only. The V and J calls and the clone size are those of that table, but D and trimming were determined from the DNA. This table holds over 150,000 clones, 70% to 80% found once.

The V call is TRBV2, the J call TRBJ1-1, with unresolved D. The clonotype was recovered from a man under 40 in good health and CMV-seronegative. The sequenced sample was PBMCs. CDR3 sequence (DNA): TGTGCCAGCAGCATGGCTTTGAACACTGAAGCTTTCTTT. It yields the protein CASSMALNTEAFF. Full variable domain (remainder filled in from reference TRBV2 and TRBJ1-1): EPEVTQTPSHQVTQMGQEVILRCVPISNHLYFYWYRQILGQKVEFLVSFYNNEISEKSEIFDDQFSVERPDGSNFTLKIRSTKLEDSAMYFCASSMALNTEAFFGQGTRLTVV.